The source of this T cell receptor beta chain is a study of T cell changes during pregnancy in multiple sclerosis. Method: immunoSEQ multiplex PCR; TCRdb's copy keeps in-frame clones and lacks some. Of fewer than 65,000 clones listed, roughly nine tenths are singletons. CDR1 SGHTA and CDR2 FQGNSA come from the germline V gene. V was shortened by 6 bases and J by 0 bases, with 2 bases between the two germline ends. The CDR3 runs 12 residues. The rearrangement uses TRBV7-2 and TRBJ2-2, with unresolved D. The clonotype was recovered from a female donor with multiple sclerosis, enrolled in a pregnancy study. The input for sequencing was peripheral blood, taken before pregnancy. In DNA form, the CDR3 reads TGTGCCAGCAGTACGAACACCGGGGAGCTGTTTTTT. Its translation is CASSTNTGELFF.